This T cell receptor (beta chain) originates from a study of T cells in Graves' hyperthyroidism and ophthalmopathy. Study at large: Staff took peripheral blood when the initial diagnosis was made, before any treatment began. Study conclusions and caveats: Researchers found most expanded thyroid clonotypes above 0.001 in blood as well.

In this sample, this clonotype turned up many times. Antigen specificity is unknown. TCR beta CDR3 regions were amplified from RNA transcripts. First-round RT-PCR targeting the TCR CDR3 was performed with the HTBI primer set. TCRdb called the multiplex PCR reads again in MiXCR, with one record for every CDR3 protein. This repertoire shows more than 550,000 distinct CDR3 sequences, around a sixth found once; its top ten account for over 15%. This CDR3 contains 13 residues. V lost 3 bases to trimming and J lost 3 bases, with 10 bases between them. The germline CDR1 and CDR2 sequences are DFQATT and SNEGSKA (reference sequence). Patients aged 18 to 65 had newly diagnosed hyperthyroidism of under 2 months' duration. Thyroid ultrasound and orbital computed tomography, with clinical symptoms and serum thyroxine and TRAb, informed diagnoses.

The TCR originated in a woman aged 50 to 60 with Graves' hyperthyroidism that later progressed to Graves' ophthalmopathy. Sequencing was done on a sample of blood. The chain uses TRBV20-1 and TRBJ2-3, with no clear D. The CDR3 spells CSASGFSTDTQYF. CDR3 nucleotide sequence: TGCAGTGCTAGCGGGTTTTCGACAGATACGCAGTATTTT.